The clone carrying this TCR beta chain has ten or more counts. The antigen is undetermined. The sample comes from a study of T cells in Graves' hyperthyroidism and ophthalmopathy. General study findings and limits: In the blood, most expanded thyroid clonotypes above 0.001 appeared as well.

V trimming: 0 bases; J trimming: 3 bases; junction bases outside the gene matches: 15. The CDR3 is made up of 18 amino acids. Per the germline V gene, CDR1 is SQVTM and CDR2 is ANQGSEA. TCR beta CDR3 sequences were amplified from RNA transcripts. Carried out on the TCR CDR3, a first-round RT-PCR used the HTBI primer set. From the multiplex PCR reads, TCRdb called clonotypes with MiXCR, one entry per CDR3 protein. The profile shows about 130,000 distinct CDR3 sequences, around 20% of them singletons. The sample was blood. The clonotype originates from a woman aged 45-65 years with Graves' hyperthyroidism that later progressed to Graves' ophthalmopathy. The chain links TRBV29-1 to TRBJ1-2; TRBD1 matches 8 bases. Here the CDR3 DNA reads TGCAGCGTTGAAGATCCCCGAGGGGACAGGATTCTGGACTATGGCTACACCTTC. It encodes CSVEDPRGDRILDYGYTF.